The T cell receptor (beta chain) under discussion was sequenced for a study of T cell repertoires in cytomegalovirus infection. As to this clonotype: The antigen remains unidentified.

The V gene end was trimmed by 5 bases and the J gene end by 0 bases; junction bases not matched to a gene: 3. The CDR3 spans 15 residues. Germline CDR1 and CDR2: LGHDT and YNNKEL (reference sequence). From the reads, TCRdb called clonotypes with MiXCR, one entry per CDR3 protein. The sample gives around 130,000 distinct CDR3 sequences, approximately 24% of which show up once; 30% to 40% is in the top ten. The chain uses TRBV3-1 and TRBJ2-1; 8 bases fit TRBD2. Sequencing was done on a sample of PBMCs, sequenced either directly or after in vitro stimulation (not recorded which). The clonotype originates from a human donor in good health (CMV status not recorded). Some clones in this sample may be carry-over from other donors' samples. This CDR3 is CASSYGGVSYNEQFF. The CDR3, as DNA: TGTGCCAGCAGCTACGGGGGGGTCTCCTACAATGAGCAGTTCTTC.